The present entry profiles one T cell receptor beta chain with its context. No antigen is known for it. No base quality values were provided; no much bigger clone lies one nucleotide off. The CDR3 covers 11 residues, taking in both the cysteine and the phenylalanine. Only CDR3 DNA is held: 33 bases, read in frame from base 1. Relative to germline, V is 8 bases shorter and J is 2 bases shorter, with 7 bases between their ends. Based on the germline V gene, the CDR1 and CDR2 sequences are SNHLY and FYNNEI. The approximately 41 donors, aged about 6 to 90 years, were systemically healthy Caucasian individuals from Russia. Each donor gave ten milliliters of peripheral blood, collected into EDTA-treated Vacutainer tubes. PBMCs were isolated by Ficoll-Paque density-gradient centrifugation, with at least 6 million obtained per sample. Total RNA, at least 6 micrograms per sample, was extracted from PBMCs with Trizol reagent. Naive CD45RAhigh/CD27high T cell percentages were measured by flow cytometry on a PBMC aliquot from every donor.

To prepare the library, 5' RACE was applied. The sequencer listed for this sample is Illumina HiSeq 2500. A second 7 to 11 cycle PCR used a sample-barcoded 5' primer and a J-beta primer mix. A template-switch 5' adaptor carrying 12 random nucleotides introduced a unique molecular identifier onto each TCR beta cDNA molecule. At least 2.5 million CDR3-containing paired-end reads were obtained from each sample. First-strand cDNA synthesis was performed from all RNA using the Mint cDNA synthesis kit, with priming by a TRBC-specific oligonucleotide. All cDNA was treated with uracil-DNA glycosylase and then went through a first 18-cycle PCR with the universal primers M1SS and BC2_uni_R. As for the authors' bioinformatics: Normalization of each sample was performed by random selection of 1 million high-quality reads, each carrying a distinct molecular identifier. Reads sharing molecular identifiers were discarded rather than binned into consensus sequences. MiTCR, set to a Q25 quality threshold and the strictest error-elimination algorithm, was used for CDR3 identification, clonotype clustering and error correction. A nonparametric unseen species model using Euler transformation provided a lower-bound estimate of total TCR beta diversity. The public sequencing data were trimmed at Q25 with fastp and processed into clonotypes with MiXCR by TCRdb, which kept only in-frame beta chains. Duplicate CDR3 protein sequences are folded into a single record with the most common DNA and genes. V and J calls and clone size were set by TCRdb, not the authors. The sample table shows approximately 940,000 distinct CDR3 sequences, and under 50% are seen once. The ten largest clones capture around 15% of the sample.

The sample originates from a study of blood T cells in healthy people across ages (dated by TCRdb to between 2014 and 2017). For the study in its entirety: Template switching captured roughly one uniquely barcoded TCR beta cDNA molecule per two T cells in model experiments. The donors were divided into four age groups: young (average approximately 15 years), middle-aged (approximately 39), aged (about 62) and long-lived (around 87). To track age-related changes in TCR beta repertoire diversity, the study relied on deep sequencing normalized with unique cDNA molecular identifiers. The study analyzed two additional independent replicas of 1 million unique cDNA reads from the same blood draw for two donors, one aged 18 to 29 and one aged 80 or older. Donors of different ages were randomly distributed across sequencing lanes to avoid experimental bias.

What the authors observed across the whole study: Because donor CMV infection status was unknown, age-related changes in expanded clonotypes were potentially confounded. Observed TCR beta diversity per million T cells fell roughly linearly with age, and a significant reduction was already apparent by age roughly 41. Bulk unsorted PBMC profiling prevented conclusive comparison of naive and antigen-experienced compartments. Estimates of total diversity from one million sequenced T cells were regarded as lower bounds and underestimates. The percentage of naive T cells measured by flow cytometry correlated strongly with observed TCR beta diversity. The long-lived group showed more naive CD4+ T cells, fewer expanded clones and increased TCR diversity than the aged group, suggesting age selection.

The specimen was blood. Rearrangement joined TRBV2 to TRBJ2-7; no D gene can be assigned with confidence. This TCR was sampled from a man in his thirties or forties in good health. The CDR3 corresponds to CASETAYEQYF. The DNA reads TGTGCCAGCGAAACAGCCTACGAGCAGTACTTC.